Listed below are T cell receptor beta chains from one sample, sequenced in a study of shared clonotypes between healthy human individuals. Method: immunoSEQ multiplex PCR; TCRdb's copy keeps in-frame clones and lacks some. The data contain about 2.5 million clones, approximately 90% of them singletons. Sequencing used naive CD4+ T cells from PBMCs. The receptors were gathered from a young man in good health. Some clones in this sample may be carry-over from other donors' samples. The CDR3 runs from the conserved cysteine through the conserved F or W. The D gene is left open where the match is weak. Clone sizes are given selectively: once, few, many, or a class where the clone is expanded.

v_gene: TRBV6-6
j_gene: TRBJ2-1
d_gene: TRBD2
abundance: .
CDR3aa: CASSSYEGGAYNEQFF
CDR3nt: TGTGCCAGCAGCTCCTACGAGGGAGGGGCTTACAATGAGCAGTTCTTC

v_gene: TRBV4-1
j_gene: TRBJ2-5
d_gene: .
abundance: once
CDR3aa: CASSQGSPTGWETQYF
CDR3nt: TGCGCCAGCAGCCAAGGTTCACCCACCGGGTGGGAGACCCAGTACTTC

v_gene: TRBV4-3
j_gene: TRBJ2-7
d_gene: TRBD2
abundance: .
CDR3aa: CASSSGPGGSRNEQYF
CDR3nt: TGCGCCAGCAGCTCAGGGCCAGGCGGGAGCCGTAACGAGCAGTACTTC

v_gene: TRBV28
j_gene: TRBJ1-5
d_gene: .
abundance: .
CDR3aa: CASSKNQPQHF
CDR3nt: TGTGCCAGCAGCAAGAATCAGCCCCAGCATTTT

v_gene: TRBV5-4
j_gene: TRBJ2-2
d_gene: TRBD1
abundance: .
CDR3aa: CASSLDRETGELFF
CDR3nt: TGTGCCAGCAGCTTAGACAGGGAAACCGGGGAGCTGTTTTTT

v_gene: TRBV7-3
j_gene: TRBJ2-5
d_gene: .
abundance: .
CDR3aa: CASSRGVRETQYF
CDR3nt: TGTGCCAGCAGCCGCGGGGTGAGAGAGACCCAGTACTTC

v_gene: TRBV6-5
j_gene: TRBJ1-1
d_gene: TRBD1
abundance: .
CDR3aa: CASSYSRGGTEAFF
CDR3nt: TGTGCCAGCAGTTATTCCAGGGGGGGCACTGAAGCTTTCTTT

v_gene: TRBV18
j_gene: TRBJ1-4
d_gene: .
abundance: .
CDR3aa: CASSPPGLQGPLFF
CDR3nt: TGTGCCAGCTCACCACCGGGACTCCAGGGGCCCCTGTTTTTT

v_gene: TRBV6-5
j_gene: TRBJ2-7
d_gene: TRBD2
abundance: .
CDR3aa: CASSQYSGSSYEQYF
CDR3nt: TGTGCCAGCAGTCAATATAGCGGGAGCTCCTACGAGCAGTACTTC

v_gene: TRBV7-9
j_gene: TRBJ2-7
d_gene: TRBD2
abundance: .
CDR3aa: CASSLGLAVSYEQYF
CDR3nt: TGTGCCAGCAGCTTAGGGCTAGCGGTATCCTACGAGCAGTACTTC

v_gene: TRBV28
j_gene: TRBJ1-2
d_gene: .
abundance: .
CDR3aa: CASSLFTRGDGAYGYTF
CDR3nt: TGTGCCAGCAGTTTATTTACCCGAGGCGATGGGGCCTATGGCTACACCTTC

v_gene: TRBV2
j_gene: TRBJ2-1
d_gene: TRBD2
abundance: .
CDR3aa: CASSVAGTSEGRDEQFF
CDR3nt: TGTGCCAGCAGTGTGGCCGGGACTAGCGAGGGACGAGATGAGCAGTTCTTC

v_gene: TRBV29-1
j_gene: TRBJ2-7
d_gene: .
abundance: .
CDR3aa: CSVVDFSYEQYF
CDR3nt: TGCAGCGTTGTAGACTTCTCCTACGAGCAGTACTTC

v_gene: TRBV2
j_gene: TRBJ2-1
d_gene: .
abundance: .
CDR3aa: CASRGDGTYNEQFF
CDR3nt: TGTGCCAGCAGGGGGGATGGGACTTACAATGAGCAGTTCTTC

v_gene: TRBV28
j_gene: TRBJ2-7
d_gene: .
abundance: .
CDR3aa: CASSLAAPYEQYF
CDR3nt: TGTGCCAGCAGTTTGGCAGCCCCCTACGAGCAGTACTTC